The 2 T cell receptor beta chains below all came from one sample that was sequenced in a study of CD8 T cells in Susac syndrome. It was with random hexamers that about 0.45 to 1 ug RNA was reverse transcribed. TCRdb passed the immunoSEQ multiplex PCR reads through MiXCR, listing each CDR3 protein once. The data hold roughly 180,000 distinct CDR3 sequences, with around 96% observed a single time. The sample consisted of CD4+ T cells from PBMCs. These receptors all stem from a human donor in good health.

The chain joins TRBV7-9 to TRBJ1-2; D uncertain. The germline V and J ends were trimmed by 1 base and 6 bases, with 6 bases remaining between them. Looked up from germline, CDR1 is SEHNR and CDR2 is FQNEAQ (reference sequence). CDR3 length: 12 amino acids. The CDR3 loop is CASSLGEDGYTF. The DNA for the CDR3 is TGTGCCAGCAGCTTAGGGGAGGATGGCTACACCTTC.

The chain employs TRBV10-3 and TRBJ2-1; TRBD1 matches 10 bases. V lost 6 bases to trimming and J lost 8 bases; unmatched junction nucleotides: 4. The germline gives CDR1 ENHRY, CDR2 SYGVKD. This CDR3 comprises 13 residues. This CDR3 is CAISGTGEHEQFF. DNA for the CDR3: TGTGCCATCAGCGGGACAGGGGAACATGAGCAGTTCTTC.